The text below deals with one T cell receptor beta chain. Researchers amplified the TCR beta CDR3 regions from RNA transcripts. Using the HTBI primer set, a first-round RT-PCR was run on the TCR CDR3. TCRdb processed the multiplex PCR reads anew with MiXCR; each CDR3 protein has one entry. Here the sample spans approximately 620,000 distinct CDR3 sequences, approximately 15% being singletons. The data are from a study of T cells in Graves' hyperthyroidism and ophthalmopathy. Trimming took 3 bases from V and 6 from J, leaving 11 bases between them. Looked up from germline, CDR1 is SEHNR and CDR2 is FQNEAQ (reference sequence). CDR3 size: 14 residues.

The clonotype was recovered from a woman in her thirties or forties with Graves' ophthalmopathy. The sample comprised blood. The chain is built from TRBV7-9 and TRBJ2-2, with D hard to call. This CDR3 is CASSFPKEAGELFF. The CDR3 DNA reads as TGTGCCAGCAGCTTCCCCAAAGAGGCCGGGGAGCTGTTTTTT. Full variable domain (rest looked up from reference TRBV7-9 and TRBJ2-2): DTGVSQNPRHKITKRGQNVTFRCDPISEHNRLYWYRQTLGQGPEFLTYFQNEAQLEKSRLLSDRFSAERPKGSFSTLEIQRTEQGDSAMYLCASSFPKEAGELFFGEGSRLTVL.